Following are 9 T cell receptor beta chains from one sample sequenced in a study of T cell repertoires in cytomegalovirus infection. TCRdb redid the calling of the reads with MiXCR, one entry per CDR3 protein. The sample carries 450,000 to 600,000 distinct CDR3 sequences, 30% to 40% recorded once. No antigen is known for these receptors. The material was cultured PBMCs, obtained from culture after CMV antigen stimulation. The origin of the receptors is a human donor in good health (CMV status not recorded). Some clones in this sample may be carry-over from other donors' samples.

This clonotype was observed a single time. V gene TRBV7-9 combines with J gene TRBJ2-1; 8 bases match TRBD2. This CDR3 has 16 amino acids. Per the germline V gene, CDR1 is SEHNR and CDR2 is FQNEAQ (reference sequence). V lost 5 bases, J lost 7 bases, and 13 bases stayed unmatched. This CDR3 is CASSPGGGRGGNEQFF. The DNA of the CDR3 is TGTGCCAGCAGCCCGGGGGGGGGGAGGGGGGGGAATGAGCAGTTCTTC. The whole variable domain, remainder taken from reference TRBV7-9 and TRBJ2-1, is DTGVSQNPRHKITKRGQNVTFRCDPISEHNRLYWYRQTLGQGPEFLTYFQNEAQLEKSRLLSDRFSAERPKGSFSTLEIQRTEQGDSAMYLCASSPGGGRGGNEQFFGPGTRLTVL.

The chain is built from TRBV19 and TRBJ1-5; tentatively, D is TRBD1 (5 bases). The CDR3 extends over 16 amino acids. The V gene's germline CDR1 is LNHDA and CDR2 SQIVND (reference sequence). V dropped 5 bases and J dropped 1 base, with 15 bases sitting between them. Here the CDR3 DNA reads TGTGCCAGTAGTCCCCGTGGGGACTTCAGCAATCAGCCCCAGCATTTT. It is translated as CASSPRGDFSNQPQHF. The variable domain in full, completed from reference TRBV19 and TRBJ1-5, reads DGGITQSPKYLFRKEGQNVTLSCEQNLNHDAMYWYRQDPGQGLRLIYYSQIVNDFQKGDIAEGYSVSREKKESFPLTVTSAQKNPTAFYLCASSPRGDFSNQPQHFGDGTRLSIL.

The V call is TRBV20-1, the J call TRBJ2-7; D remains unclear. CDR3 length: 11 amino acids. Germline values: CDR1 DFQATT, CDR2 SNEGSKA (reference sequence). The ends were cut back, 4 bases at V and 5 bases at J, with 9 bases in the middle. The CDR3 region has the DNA TGCAGTGCTACCCGATCCAACGAGCAGTACTTC. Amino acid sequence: CSATRSNEQYF.

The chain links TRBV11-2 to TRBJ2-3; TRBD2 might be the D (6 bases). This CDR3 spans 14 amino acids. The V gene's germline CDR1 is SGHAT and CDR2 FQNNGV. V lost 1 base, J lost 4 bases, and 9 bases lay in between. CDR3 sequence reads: CASSLASSADTQYF. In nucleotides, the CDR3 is TGTGCCAGCAGCTTAGCGTCTAGCGCAGATACGCAGTATTTT.

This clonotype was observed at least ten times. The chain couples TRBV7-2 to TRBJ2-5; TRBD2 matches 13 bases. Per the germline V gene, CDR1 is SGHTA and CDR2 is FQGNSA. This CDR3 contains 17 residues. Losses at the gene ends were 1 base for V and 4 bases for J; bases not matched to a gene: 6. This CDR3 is CASSLDGLAGVGETQYF. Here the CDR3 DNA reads TGTGCCAGCAGCTTAGACGGACTAGCGGGAGTGGGAGAGACCCAGTACTTC.

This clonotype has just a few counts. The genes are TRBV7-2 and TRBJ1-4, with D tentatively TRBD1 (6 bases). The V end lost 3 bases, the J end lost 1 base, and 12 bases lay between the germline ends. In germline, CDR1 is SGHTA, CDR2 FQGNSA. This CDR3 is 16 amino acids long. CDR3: CASSLGAALTNEKLFF. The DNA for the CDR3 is TGTGCCAGCAGCTTGGGGGCGGCACTAACTAATGAAAAACTGTTTTTT.

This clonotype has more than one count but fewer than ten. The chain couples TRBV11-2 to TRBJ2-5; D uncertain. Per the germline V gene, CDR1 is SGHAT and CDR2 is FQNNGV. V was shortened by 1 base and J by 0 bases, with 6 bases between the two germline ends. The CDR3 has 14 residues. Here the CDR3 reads CASSLGPYQETQYF. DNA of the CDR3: TGTGCCAGCAGCTTAGGCCCGTACCAAGAGACCCAGTACTTC.

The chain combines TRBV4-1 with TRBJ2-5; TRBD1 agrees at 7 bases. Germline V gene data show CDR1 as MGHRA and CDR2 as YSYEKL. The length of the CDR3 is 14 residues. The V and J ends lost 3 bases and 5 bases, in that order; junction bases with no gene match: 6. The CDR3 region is CASSQSRGKETQYF. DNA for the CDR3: TGCGCCAGCAGCCAGTCCAGGGGGAAGGAGACCCAGTACTTC.

CDR3 amino acids: CASSVWGGAEETQYF. DNA of the CDR3: TGTGCCAGCAGCGTTTGGGGGGGCGCAGAAGAGACCCAGTACTTC. The chain recombines TRBV9 with TRBJ2-5, with a tentative D call TRBD2 (7 bases). The CDR3 covers 15 residues. Trimming pared 2 bases from V and 3 bases from J, leaving 14 bases between. CDR1 SGDLS and CDR2 YYNGEE come from the germline V gene. The whole variable domain, filled in from reference TRBV9 and TRBJ2-5, reads DSGVTQTPKHLITATGQRVTLRCSPRSGDLSVYWYQQSLDQGLQFLIQYYNGEERAKGNILERFSAQQFPDLHSELNLSSLELGDSALYFCASSVWGGAEETQYFGPGTRLLVL.